These T cell receptor beta chains were read from a single sample in a study of shared clonotypes between healthy human individuals. The assay was immunoSEQ multiplex PCR, and TCRdb's table has in-frame clones only and misses some. The sample lists about 1.5 million clones; 95% to 99% were seen once. The material sequenced was naive CD4+ T cells sorted from blood. The receptors come from a man aged 25 to 45 in good health. CDR3s leave out the opening cysteine and the closing phenylalanine or tryptophan. Expanded clones are given a class, and other clones once, few, many or no size at all.

J gene: TRBJ2-5; clone size: .; V gene: TRBV28; CDR3 protein: ASSLARVYPTQY
J gene: TRBJ2-3; clone size: .; V gene: TRBV12-5; CDR3 protein: ASGPRSDTQY
J gene: TRBJ2-4; clone size: .; V gene: TRBV4-1; CDR3 protein: ASSQQRGRTEDLWIQY
J gene: TRBJ2-3; clone size: .; V gene: TRBV19; CDR3 protein: ASSIAGGDTQY
J gene: TRBJ1-5; clone size: .; V gene: TRBV19; CDR3 protein: ASSIRTSINQPQH
J gene: TRBJ2-7; clone size: .; V gene: TRBV18; CDR3 protein: ASSDRGPREQY
J gene: TRBJ2-3; clone size: .; V gene: TRBV5-1; CDR3 protein: ASSLGQGWPPITDTQY
J gene: TRBJ2-1; clone size: .; V gene: TRBV2; CDR3 protein: ASTRLVAPKNEQF
J gene: TRBJ2-1; clone size: .; V gene: TRBV9; CDR3 protein: ASSDRRDRRDEQF
J gene: TRBJ2-5; clone size: .; V gene: TRBV5-1; CDR3 protein: ASSTGLAGETQY
J gene: TRBJ2-6; clone size: .; V gene: TRBV5-4; CDR3 protein: ASSLAGSNVLT
J gene: TRBJ2-1; clone size: .; V gene: TRBV15; CDR3 protein: ATSRELAKNEQF
J gene: TRBJ2-2; clone size: .; V gene: TRBV19; CDR3 protein: ATPGTKNTGELF
J gene: TRBJ2-7; clone size: .; V gene: TRBV5-1; CDR3 protein: ATRLGGGDYEQY
J gene: TRBJ2-7; clone size: .; V gene: TRBV18; CDR3 protein: ASSTGAVSGEQY
J gene: TRBJ2-5; clone size: .; V gene: TRBV29-1; CDR3 protein: SVMPLPLRQETQY
J gene: TRBJ2-5; clone size: .; V gene: TRBV7-2; CDR3 protein: ASSSGQGLGTQY
J gene: TRBJ2-7; clone size: once; V gene: TRBV4-2; CDR3 protein: ASSQGLAGEVSYEQY
J gene: TRBJ2-1; clone size: .; V gene: TRBV10-2; CDR3 protein: ASSSPGQGARNEQF
J gene: TRBJ1-5; clone size: .; V gene: TRBV7-8; CDR3 protein: ASRGRERNQPQH
J gene: TRBJ2-5; clone size: .; V gene: TRBV5-1; CDR3 protein: ASSHTGPRETQY
J gene: TRBJ2-3; clone size: .; V gene: TRBV12-2; CDR3 protein: PSPREHFSDTQY
J gene: TRBJ2-1; clone size: .; V gene: TRBV7-3; CDR3 protein: ASSEQVLAKKHEQF
J gene: TRBJ2-1; clone size: .; V gene: TRBV5-4; CDR3 protein: ASSFLAARGNEQF
J gene: TRBJ1-5; clone size: .; V gene: TRBV27; CDR3 protein: ASSPGPGESNQPQH
J gene: TRBJ1-5; clone size: .; V gene: TRBV25-1; CDR3 protein: ASSARGEQPQH
J gene: TRBJ2-3; clone size: .; V gene: TRBV10-3; CDR3 protein: AISEGTDTQY
J gene: TRBJ2-3; clone size: .; V gene: TRBV15; CDR3 protein: ATSRGGRVSSSNTQY
J gene: TRBJ1-1; clone size: .; V gene: TRBV29-1; CDR3 protein: SVVGGGTEAF
J gene: TRBJ2-7; clone size: .; V gene: TRBV6-1; CDR3 protein: ASRELAGGLVYEQY
J gene: TRBJ1-2; clone size: once; V gene: TRBV7-8; CDR3 protein: ASSLSTGAFDGYT
J gene: TRBJ2-3; clone size: .; V gene: TRBV6-5; CDR3 protein: ASSYSRENTDTQY
J gene: TRBJ2-7; clone size: .; V gene: TRBV7-2; CDR3 protein: ASSRRQVYEQY
J gene: TRBJ2-7; clone size: .; V gene: TRBV27; CDR3 protein: ASSLLGRSEQY
J gene: TRBJ2-7; clone size: .; V gene: TRBV6-5; CDR3 protein: ASSLGGGGYEQY
J gene: TRBJ2-7; clone size: .; V gene: TRBV6-5; CDR3 protein: ASSSPRQASYEQY